This passage covers 20 T cell receptor beta chains from one sample sequenced in a study of identical twins listed by TCRdb under 2016. The library was prepared using 5' RACE. The sequencer was an Illumina HiSeq 2000. Through fastp at Q25 and MiXCR, TCRdb rebuilt clones from the public reads, retaining in-frame beta chains. Records with the same CDR3 protein are collapsed into one entry carrying the most frequent genes and DNA. The sample contains around 370,000 distinct CDR3 sequences, roughly 9% of them found a single time. The ten biggest clones cover under 10% of the sample. Sequenced input: naive T cells sorted from blood. The cell subset or site label, as the study defines it: cells isolated with a human naive T-cell isolation kit. Receptors were obtained from a woman in her 50s in good health.

This clonotype was seen a few times. This chain uses TRBV20-1 with TRBJ2-2; D assignment may be TRBD1 or TRBD2 (5 bases each). The CDR3 loop spans 15 amino acids. The germline V gene has CDR1 DFQATT and CDR2 SNEGSKA (reference sequence). V gave up 5 bases and J gave up 3 bases, with 16 bases separating them. The CDR3 nucleotides are TGCAGTGCTCATAACACCGGGACGTACACCGGGGAGCTGTTTTTT. Protein: CSAHNTGTYTGELFF.

Many counts were recorded for this clonotype. The chain recombines TRBV24-1 with TRBJ2-1, with 9 bases fitting TRBD2. The CDR3 runs 17 residues. After removal of 3 bases from V and 0 bases from J, the junction contained 5 bases not matched to a gene. CDR1 is KGHDR and CDR2 is SFDVKD in the germline V gene. The CDR3 region is CATSDPMREGSYNEQFF. The DNA for the CDR3 is TGTGCCACCAGTGATCCCATGCGGGAGGGCTCCTACAATGAGCAGTTCTTC.

The rearrangement uses TRBV6-2 or TRBV6-3 and TRBJ2-6; the match to TRBD2 covers 7 bases. The CDR3 is 18 residues long. The V and J ends lost 2 bases and 1 base, in that order; junction bases with no gene match: 8. Germline CDR1 MNHEY, CDR2 SVGEGT. In DNA form, the CDR3 reads TGTGCCAGCAGTTACGGGAGGGGTGGCGTGTCTGGGGCCAACGTCCTGACTTTC. Translated: CASSYGRGGVSGANVLTF.

This clonotype was counted a few times. The CDR3: CASRYGTETQYF. DNA of the CDR3: TGTGCCAGCAGATATGGGACAGAGACCCAGTACTTC. This sequence joins TRBV2 and TRBJ2-5; D might be TRBD1 or TRBD2, each matching 5 bases. The CDR3 extends over 12 amino acids. Trimming stripped 6 bases from V and 4 bases from J, with 9 bases between. Germline V gene lookup returns CDR1 SNHLY and CDR2 FYNNEI. The full variable domain, completed using reference TRBV2 and TRBJ2-5, is EPEVTQTPSHQVTQMGQEVILRCVPISNHLYFYWYRQILGQKVEFLVSFYNNEISEKSEIFDDQFSVERPDGSNFTLKIRSTKLEDSAMYFCASRYGTETQYFGPGTRLLVL.

Of note for this clonotype: Being one base from a much bigger clone, this may be a read error. The V and J genes are TRBV7-8 and TRBJ2-1, with D uncertain. The CDR3 is 17 residues long. The germline CDR1 and CDR2 sequences are SGHVS and FQNEAQ. The CDR3 region is CASSLDQLRSSYNDQFF. The CDR3 DNA reads TGTGCCAGCAGCTTAGATCAGCTTAGAAGCTCCTACAATGACCAGTTCTTC.

This clonotype was observed a few times. The chain carries TRBV7-8 and TRBJ1-4, with TRBD1 as a possible D gene (6 bases). V shed 1 base and J shed 3 bases, with 12 bases lying between them. Per the germline V gene, CDR1 is SGHVS and CDR2 is FQNEAQ. The CDR3 runs to 16 residues. Here the CDR3 reads CASSLGGQTSNEKLFF. CDR3 coding DNA: TGTGCCAGCAGCTTAGGCGGACAGACTTCTAATGAAAAACTGTTTTTT.

V is TRBV9 and J is TRBJ2-2; perhaps D is TRBD1 or TRBD2 (5 bases each). The germline gives CDR1 SGDLS, CDR2 YYNGEE. The CDR3 spans 14 residues. V was cut by 0 bases and J by 7 bases, with 10 bases left in between. The CDR3 here is CASSVGGASGELFF. In nucleotides, the CDR3 is TGTGCCAGCAGCGTAGGAGGGGCGAGCGGGGAGCTGTTTTTT.

This clonotype was counted at least ten times. Compared with germline, one end of the junction differs, possibly owing to a read error. The chain recombines TRBV5-1 with TRBJ2-3, with D uncertain. Germline CDR1 SGHRS, CDR2 YFSETQ. CDR3 size: 12 residues. The CDR3 is CASSLGSDTQYF. The CDR3 region has the DNA TGTGCCAGCAGCCTGGGAAGTGATACGCAGTATTTT. Full variable domain (missing parts from reference TRBV5-1 and TRBJ2-3): KAGVTQTPRYLIKTRGQQVTLSCSPISGHRSVSWYQQTPGQGLQFLFEYFSETQRNKGNFPGRFSGRQFSNSRSEMNVSTLELGDSALYLCASSLGSDTQYFGPGTRLTVL.

This clonotype was seen at least ten times. The genes are TRBV5-1 and TRBJ1-2; the D is unclear. CDR1 is SGHRS, CDR2 YFSETQ, per germline. CDR3 size: 13 residues. Trimming removed 0 bases at V and 4 bases at J, with 7 bases between. The CDR3 sequence is CASSLGAGYGYTF. CDR3 DNA sequence: TGCGCCAGCAGCTTGGGGGCAGGCTATGGCTACACCTTC.

In this sample, this clonotype turned up a few times. The chain is built from TRBV19 and TRBJ2-7; 7 bases map to TRBD1. The CDR3 totals 14 residues. Per germline, CDR1 LNHDA and CDR2 SQIVND (reference sequence). V lost 7 bases and J lost 2; bases outside the gene matches: 8. CDR3 DNA sequence: TGTGCCAGTAAAACGGGACAGCCCCCCTACGAGCAGTACGTC. Residues: CASKTGQPPYEQYV.

This clonotype has more than one count but fewer than ten. The gene calls are TRBV5-1 and TRBJ1-1, with D perhaps matching TRBD1 (6 bases). This CDR3 region has 12 residues. The V gene lost 4 bases and the J gene lost 7 bases, with 11 bases spanning the gap. Per germline, CDR1 SGHRS and CDR2 YFSETQ. The CDR3 reads CASSAGGGEAFF. The DNA for the CDR3 is TGCGCCAGCAGCGCCGGAGGGGGTGAAGCTTTCTTT.

The CDR3 sequence is CASSQPGQANTGELFF. In DNA form, the CDR3 reads TGCGCCAGCAGCCAACCGGGACAAGCGAACACCGGGGAGCTGTTTTTT. The rearrangement joins TRBV4-1 to TRBJ2-2, with D perhaps matching TRBD1 (6 bases). The V end was cut by 2 bases, the J end by 0 bases, with 10 bases between. The length of the CDR3 is 16 residues. Germline CDR1 reads MGHRA; CDR2 reads YSYEKL.

This clonotype has ten or more counts. The genes are TRBV5-1 and TRBJ2-1; tentatively, D is TRBD2 (6 bases). CDR1 SGHRS and CDR2 YFSETQ come from the germline V gene. This CDR3 comprises 11 residues. V shed 3 bases and J shed 8 bases, with 6 bases lying between them. The CDR3 protein is CASSSGDEQFF. The CDR3 DNA follows: TGCGCCAGCAGCTCGGGGGATGAGCAGTTCTTC.

This clonotype was counted only a few times. This chain uses TRBV12-3 or TRBV12-4 with TRBJ2-3, with D possibly matching TRBD1 (5 bases). V lost 11 bases to trimming and J lost 2 bases, with 17 bases between them. CDR3 size: 14 residues. CDR3 amino acids: CASAGQGPTDTQYF. CDR3 in DNA: TGTGCCTCAGCAGGCCAGGGTCCCACAGATACGCAGTATTTT.

This clonotype was observed many times. This chain joins TRBV3-1 and TRBJ2-1, with a possible D match to TRBD2 (5 bases). V lost 1 base, J lost 6 bases, and 10 bases lay in between. This CDR3 is 14 amino acids long. Germline V gene data show CDR1 as LGHDT and CDR2 as YNNKEL (reference sequence). CDR3 DNA: TGTGCCAGCAGCCAAGTTCTAGCCAGCAATGAGCAGTTCTTC. The encoded protein is CASSQVLASNEQFF.

This clonotype has only a few counts. This rearrangement joins TRBV29-1 to TRBJ2-4, with TRBD1 identical over 12 bases. Looked up from germline, CDR1 is SQVTM and CDR2 is ANQGSEA. V lost 4 bases, J lost 6 bases, and 4 bases stayed unmatched. The CDR3 runs to 14 residues. CDR3 coding DNA: TGCAGCGTTGGGGACAGGGGGCTGGCAAACATTCAGTACTTC. Amino acid sequence: CSVGDRGLANIQYF.

V usage is TRBV7-9 and J usage is TRBJ2-3; no clear D gene. V was cut by 1 base and J by 4 bases, with 12 bases left in between. Germline V gene data show CDR1 as SEHNR and CDR2 as FQNEAQ (reference sequence). The CDR3 length is 15 residues. The CDR3 DNA reads as TGTGCCAGCAGCTTAGTCCTACTAAGGCCAGATACGCAGTATTTT. Its translation is CASSLVLLRPDTQYF.

There are a few counts of this clonotype. The chain joins TRBV24-1 to TRBJ2-1; the match to TRBD2 covers 13 bases. V shed 5 bases and J 9 bases; nucleotides not matched to a gene: 9. The germline CDR1 and CDR2 sequences are KGHDR and SFDVKD. CDR3 length equals 16 residues. The CDR3, as DNA: TGTGCCACCAGTGCACAATGGACTAGCGGGAGTGTTGAGCAGTTCTTC. It translates to CATSAQWTSGSVEQFF.

This clonotype was found a few times. The V gene is TRBV12-3 or TRBV12-4, the J gene TRBJ2-5; D is perhaps TRBD2 (5 bases). The CDR3 has 13 amino acids. V gave up 4 bases and J gave up 5 bases, with 11 bases separating them. The DNA for the CDR3 is TGTGCCAGCAGTTCCAGCGTAGCGGAGACCCAGTACTTC. Amino acid sequence: CASSSSVAETQYF.

This clonotype has a count of ten or more. The chain carries TRBV27 and TRBJ1-3; no reliable D call. Trimming pared 4 bases from V and 3 bases from J, leaving 7 bases between. This CDR3 region has 13 residues. Germline lookup yields CDR1 MNHEY and CDR2 SMNVEV (reference sequence). Here the CDR3 DNA reads TGTGCCAGCAGTTCCTCACTTGGAAACACCATATATTTT. Its protein is CASSSSLGNTIYF.